The clone carrying this T cell receptor beta chain showed up just a few times. Antigen specificity is unknown. This record comes from a study of CD8 T cells in ankylosing spondylitis. Generation of TCR beta libraries employed quantitative 5'-RACE incorporating molecular barcodes. TCRdb re-called the 5' RACE reads through MiXCR, storing one row per CDR3 protein. The sample carries about 540,000 distinct CDR3 sequences, about 13% recorded once. CDR3 size: 16 residues. The V gene lost 2 bases and the J gene lost 9 bases, with 20 bases spanning the gap. Study findings and constraints: What appeared characteristic of ankylosing spondylitis blood was a TCR beta motif of eight highly homologous variants. In ankylosing spondylitis patients, matched synovial fluid reportedly showed significant enrichment of disease-linked clones.

The origin of this receptor is a male donor with ankylosing spondylitis. The chain uses TRBV12-3 or TRBV12-4 and TRBJ1-5; no clear D gene. Sample: blood, either unsorted or a sorted T cell fraction (not recorded which). This chain's CDR3 is CASSLYPDTDKRPQHF. CDR3 in DNA: TGTGCCAGCAGTTTATATCCCGACACCGACAAACGGCCCCAGCATTTT.